The next 8 T cell receptor beta chains were all read from a single sample in a study of PD-L1 blockade in urothelial cancer. Sequencing was performed with immunoSEQ multiplex PCR; in TCRdb, only in-frame clones are kept and a portion is missing. The table lists about 84,000 clones, around nine tenths of them singletons. The source was PBMCs, collected around atezolizumab (anti-PD-L1) treatment. These receptors were taken from a man aged 55 to 70 with urothelial cancer.

V is TRBV10-3 and J is TRBJ2-7, with 16 bases that match TRBD2. Germline V gives CDR1 ENHRY, CDR2 SYGVKD. The CDR3 contains 16 residues. The ends lost 2 bases at V and 2 bases at J; junction bases unmatched: 0. CDR3 in amino acids: CAISEGTSGRAYEQYF. The CDR3 region has the DNA TGTGCCATCAGTGAGGGGACTAGCGGGAGGGCCTACGAGCAGTACTTC.

This clone was seen only once. V is TRBV9 and J is TRBJ2-7, with unresolved D. The V end was cut by 4 bases, the J end by 3 bases, with 14 bases between. The V gene's germline CDR1 is SGDLS and CDR2 YYNGEE. This CDR3 contains 14 residues. CDR3 coding DNA: TGTGCCAGCAGCCTCCGGCACAGCCTCTACGAGCAGTACTTC. This gives the protein CASSLRHSLYEQYF.

The V and J genes are TRBV19 and TRBJ2-5; 10 bases agree with TRBD2. This CDR3 comprises 16 residues. Germline V gene data show CDR1 as LNHDA and CDR2 as SQIVND (reference sequence). Trimming removed 6 bases from V and 1 base from J; junction bases left unmatched: 8. The CDR3 protein is CASRPGLADLQETQYF. The DNA for the CDR3 is TGTGCCAGTAGACCTGGACTAGCGGACCTCCAAGAGACCCAGTACTTC.

The J gene is TRBJ1-4, the V gene TRBV11-2; 8 bases line up with TRBD1. Germline assignment: CDR1 SGHAT and CDR2 FQNNGV. This CDR3 has 14 amino acids. Unmatched junction bases numbered 3, after V lost 5 bases and J lost 4 bases. CDR3 in DNA: TGTGCCAGCAGCCCGGACAGGGTTAATGAAAAACTGTTTTTT. It encodes CASSPDRVNEKLFF.

The V and J genes are TRBV7-2 and TRBJ2-5; 7 bases are shared with TRBD1. The CDR3 is made up of 14 amino acids. The V gene's germline CDR1 is SGHTA and CDR2 FQGNSA. Trimming removed 1 base from V and 5 bases from J; junction bases left unmatched: 4. The chain's CDR3 is CASSLDRGRETQYF. CDR3 DNA: TGTGCCAGCAGCTTAGACAGGGGCCGGGAGACCCAGTACTTC.

The table lists this clone with a count of one. The DNA for the CDR3 is TGTGCCAGCAGCGCCTGGGGACAGGGGAAAGCCCAGCATTTT. Protein sequence: CASSAWGQGKAQHF. The rearrangement uses TRBV5-5 and TRBJ1-5, with 10 bases aligning to TRBD1. The V and J ends lost 4 bases and 11 bases, in that order; junction bases with no gene match: 9. Germline CDR1 SGHKS, CDR2 YYEKEE (reference sequence). The CDR3 is 14 amino acids.

The chain recombines TRBV7-8 with TRBJ2-3; D is uncertain. V lost 3 bases, J lost 9 bases, and 7 bases lay in between. The germline V gene encodes CDR1 SGHVS and CDR2 FQNEAQ. The CDR3 sequence is 11 residues long. In nucleotides, the CDR3 is TGTGCCAGCAGCTTTGGAGAGACGCAGTATTTT. Translating gives CASSFGETQYF.

This clone was seen only once. The chain is built from TRBV7-3 and TRBJ1-1; D not resolved. With 1 base removed from V and 0 bases from J, the gap between germline ends came to 6 bases. This CDR3 has 14 amino acids. CDR1 is SGHTA and CDR2 is FQGTGA in the germline V gene. CDR3 sequence: CASSLNSLNTEAFF. The CDR3 nucleotides are TGTGCCAGCAGCTTAAACTCCCTGAACACTGAAGCTTTCTTT.